This section outlines one T cell receptor beta chain sequence together with its context. Generated by immunoSEQ multiplex PCR, the TCRdb table keeps only in-frame clones and is missing some. This sample has some 270,000 clones, with roughly 88% found just once. The entry originates in a study of blood T cell repertoires in COVID-19. Study summary: Samples taken during acute and convalescent COVID-19 were collected in the United States, Italy and Spain.

The V gene's germline CDR1 is SGHNT and CDR2 YYREEE (reference sequence). The CDR3 is made up of 12 amino acids. The V and J ends lost 2 bases and 8 bases respectively, with 7 bases between them. The cohort comprised adults aged roughly 18 to 95 years residing in about two dozen US areas. This receptor was taken from a woman in her thirties or forties who had been exposed to COVID-19. The sample comprised PBMCs or T cells enriched from blood (not recorded which). The chain joins TRBV5-4 to TRBJ1-4; D not certain. Written as DNA, the CDR3 is TGTGCCAGCAGCTTTGGTCAGGAAAAACTGTTTTTT. It codes for CASSFGQEKLFF.